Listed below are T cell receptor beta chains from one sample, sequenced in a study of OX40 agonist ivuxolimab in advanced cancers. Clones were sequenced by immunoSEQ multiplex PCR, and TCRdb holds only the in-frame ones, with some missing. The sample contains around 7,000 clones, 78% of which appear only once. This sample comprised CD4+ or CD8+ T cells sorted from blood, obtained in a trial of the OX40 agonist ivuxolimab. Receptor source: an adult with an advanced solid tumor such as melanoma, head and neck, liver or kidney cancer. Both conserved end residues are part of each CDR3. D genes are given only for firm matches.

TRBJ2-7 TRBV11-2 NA CASSPPGRAYEQYF
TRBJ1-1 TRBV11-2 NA CASSPGNLDEAFF
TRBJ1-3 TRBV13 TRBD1 CASSPDRGSGNTIYF
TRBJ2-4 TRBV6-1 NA CASSDLLGTNIQYF
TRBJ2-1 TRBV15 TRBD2 CATSLAGDPYNEQFF
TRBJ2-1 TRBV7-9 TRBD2 CASSLNLVLAGVINEQFF
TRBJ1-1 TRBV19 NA CASSSYLSTEAFF
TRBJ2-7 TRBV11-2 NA CASSSPNRDEQYF
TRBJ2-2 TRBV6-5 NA CASSYDSSNTGELFF
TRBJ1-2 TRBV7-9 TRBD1 CASSDGTEYGYTF
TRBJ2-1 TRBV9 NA CASSVGLAPYNEQFF
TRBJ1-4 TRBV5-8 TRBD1 CASSSPGQPNEKLFF
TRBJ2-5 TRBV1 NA CTSSQEGLAGAVIQETQYF
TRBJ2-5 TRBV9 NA CASSGGMREETQYF
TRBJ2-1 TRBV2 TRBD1 CARYSGTGTDEQFF
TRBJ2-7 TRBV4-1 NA CASSQEGLSSYEQYF
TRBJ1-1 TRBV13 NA CASSLATGLTEAFF
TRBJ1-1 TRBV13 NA CASSLSEAFF
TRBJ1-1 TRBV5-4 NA CASSSFTEAFF
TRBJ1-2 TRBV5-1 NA CASSPSVGGDVYGYTF
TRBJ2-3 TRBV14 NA CASSQDWGDTQYF
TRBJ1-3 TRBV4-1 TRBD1 CASSLQGQSGNTIYF
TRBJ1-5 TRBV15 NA CATSRGFNSGGNQPQHF
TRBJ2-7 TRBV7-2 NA CASSLRVYEQYF
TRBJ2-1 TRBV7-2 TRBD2 CASSFGTSGGSSYNEQFF
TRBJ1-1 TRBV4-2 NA CASSLAAGFSTEAFF
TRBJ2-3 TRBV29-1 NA CSVGPREYSTDTQYF
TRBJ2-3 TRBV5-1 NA CASSLVEEALFTDTQYF
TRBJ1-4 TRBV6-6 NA CASTQLPGATNEKLFF
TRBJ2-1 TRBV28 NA CASRSRGSYNEQFF
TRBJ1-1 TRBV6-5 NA CATRTDGNTEAFF
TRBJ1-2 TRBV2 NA CASKGTVGVGYGYTF
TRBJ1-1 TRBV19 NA CASIETAGWTEAFF
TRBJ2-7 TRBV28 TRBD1 CASSDGTVRAEQYF
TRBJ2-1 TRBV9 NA CASSVVQKEQFF
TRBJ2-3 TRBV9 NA CASSVESLASTDTQYF
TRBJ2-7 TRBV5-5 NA CASSYTSYEQYF
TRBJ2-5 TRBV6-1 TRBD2 CASSQGGGQETQYF
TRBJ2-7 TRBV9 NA CASSVGAGSSHEQYF
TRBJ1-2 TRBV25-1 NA CASSPQGGTPNYGYTF
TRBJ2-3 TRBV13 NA CASSPRDTDTQYF
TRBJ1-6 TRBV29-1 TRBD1 CSVEIGSGQGSYNSPLHF
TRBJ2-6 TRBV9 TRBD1 CASSGRDRGRSGANVLTF
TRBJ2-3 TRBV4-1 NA CASSQGTFPSDTQYF
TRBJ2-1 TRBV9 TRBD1 CASSAGQVWSYNEQFF
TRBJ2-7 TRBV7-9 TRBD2 CASSQDLQAGEIYEQYF
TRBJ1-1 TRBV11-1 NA CASSLRRSENTEAFF
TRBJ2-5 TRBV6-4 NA CASSEGAGETQYF
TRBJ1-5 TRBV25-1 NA CASQGGYQPQHF
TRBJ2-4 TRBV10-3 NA CAISESSGWDKNIQYF
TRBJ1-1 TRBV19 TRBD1 CASSIAQGAIINTEAFF
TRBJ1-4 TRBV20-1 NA CSAPKGALTFF
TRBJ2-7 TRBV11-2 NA CASSPGLISYEQYF
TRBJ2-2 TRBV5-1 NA CASLNGNTGELFF